One sample yielded the 22 T cell receptor beta chains listed below, sequenced in a study of Ad26.COV2.S vaccination and SARS-CoV-2 variants. Treatment reported: some 19 received Ad26.COV2.S at low or high dose, single or two shots; about five received placebo; per-sample allocation not given. Day 63 after the first vaccine or placebo injection was the time point for sampling. Produced via immunoSEQ multiplex PCR; TCRdb's table is partial and in-frame only. Found here are roughly 400,000 clones, about nine tenths of them singletons; the top ten hold less than 2%. Here the sequenced sample was peripheral blood, taken in a trial of Ad26.COV2.S vaccine versus placebo. All receptors derive from a person between 18 and 60 years old who received the Ad26.COV2.S COVID-19 vaccine or a placebo.

The gene calls are TRBV7-6 and TRBJ1-5; TRBD1 might be the D (5 bases). Germline values: CDR1 SGHVS, CDR2 FNYEAQ. This CDR3 region has 15 residues. V lost 2 bases, J lost 5 bases, and 13 bases lay in between. The CDR3 spells CASSLYLGGDQPQHF. CDR3 coding DNA: TGTGCCAGCAGCTTATATTTGGGGGGAGATCAGCCCCAGCATTTT.

V gene TRBV6-4 combines with J gene TRBJ2-1; D possibly corresponds to TRBD1 (7 bases). Germline CDR1 is MRHNA and CDR2 is SNTAGT. This CDR3 contains 14 residues. The V end was cut by 5 bases, the J end by 6 bases, with 14 bases between. The CDR3 DNA reads TGTGCCAGCAGTCCCAGGGGGGTTATCAATGAGCAGTTCTTC. Protein product: CASSPRGVINEQFF.

This clone was counted once. The V and J genes are TRBV6-6 and TRBJ1-2; D gene ambiguous. Deletions cut 2 bases from V and 2 bases from J, with 9 bases between. The germline V gene has CDR1 MNHNY and CDR2 SVGAGI (reference sequence). The CDR3 is made up of 14 amino acids. The CDR3 spells CASSYAGLNYGYTF. The DNA for the CDR3 is TGTGCCAGCAGTTACGCGGGTCTGAACTATGGCTACACCTTC.

The gene calls are TRBV10-3 and TRBJ2-5; 8 bases map to TRBD1. J lost 5 bases, V lost 0 bases, and 8 bases had no gene match. CDR1 and CDR2 (germline): ENHRY, SYGVKD. CDR3 length equals 16 residues. The CDR3 loop is CAISESTGQGWETQYF. CDR3 DNA sequence: TGTGCCATCAGTGAGTCCACAGGACAGGGATGGGAGACCCAGTACTTC.

In nucleotides, the CDR3 is TGTGCCAGCAGCCTCCCCGGGGAGGATCAGCCCCAGCATTTT. It translates to CASSLPGEDQPQHF. The V gene is TRBV7-6, the J gene TRBJ1-5; no reliable D call. The CDR3 has 14 amino acids. Trimming cost V 5 bases and J 5 bases, with 13 bases left between them. Germline CDR1 and CDR2: SGHVS and FNYEAQ.

V and J are TRBV4-3 and TRBJ1-1, with a weak D call TRBD1 (5 bases). The CDR3 consists of 16 residues. Germline-derived CDR1 and CDR2 are LGHNA and YSLEER. V was cut by 0 bases and J by 1 base, with 12 bases left in between. The CDR3 is CASSQDGGAANTEAFF. The CDR3 DNA reads TGCGCCAGCAGCCAAGATGGAGGGGCAGCGAACACTGAAGCTTTCTTT.

V and J are TRBV30 and TRBJ2-1; TRBD2 matches at 11 bases. CDR3 length: 17 residues. The V gene end was trimmed by 1 base and the J gene end by 4 bases; junction bases not matched to a gene: 9. Germline CDR1 is GTSNPN and CDR2 is SVGIG (reference sequence). DNA for the CDR3: TGTGCCTGGAGTGCTCTCCGACTAGCGGGGCATTACAATGAGCAGTTCTTC. Its translation: CAWSALRLAGHYNEQFF.

CDR3 amino acids: CASSVSTDSSYNSPLHF. CDR3 nucleotide sequence: TGTGCCAGCAGCGTATCGACGGATAGCTCCTATAATTCACCCCTCCACTTT. The rearrangement links TRBV9 to TRBJ1-6; D is undetermined. The ends were cut back, 1 base at V and 0 bases at J, with 11 bases in the middle. The CDR3 has 17 amino acids. The V gene's germline CDR1 is SGDLS and CDR2 YYNGEE. Full variable domain (remainder filled in from reference TRBV9 and TRBJ1-6): DSGVTQTPKHLITATGQRVTLRCSPRSGDLSVYWYQQSLDQGLQFLIQYYNGEERAKGNILERFSAQQFPDLHSELNLSSLELGDSALYFCASSVSTDSSYNSPLHFGNGTRLTVT.

This clone appeared a few times. This specimen includes other DNA sequences encoding the same CDR3. The rearrangement links TRBV28 to TRBJ1-6, with a tentative D call TRBD1 (5 bases). From germline, CDR1 is MDHEN and CDR2 SYDVKM. The ends were cut back, 2 bases at V and 9 bases at J, with 11 bases in the middle. This CDR3 is built from 14 residues. Here the CDR3 reads CASSLRQGSSPLHF. In DNA form, the CDR3 reads TGTGCCAGCAGTTTAAGGCAGGGAAGTTCACCCCTCCACTTT.

This clone was counted once. The rearrangement joins TRBV12-3 or TRBV12-4 to TRBJ2-1; D is uncertain. The CDR3 is 12 amino acids. Trimming cost V 4 bases and J 12 bases, with 13 bases left between them. The chain's CDR3 is CASSSSAAWQFF. The DNA for the CDR3 is TGTGCCAGCAGTTCCTCTGCGGCGTGGCAGTTCTTC.

This clone was found a few times. The J gene is TRBJ1-2, the V gene TRBV5-6, with 7 bases lining up with TRBD1. The germline V gene encodes CDR1 SGHDT and CDR2 YYEEEE. This CDR3 has 16 residues. The trim removed 4 bases at V and 2 bases at J, leaving 11 bases unmatched. The CDR3 loop is CASSARQGGGNYGYTF. The CDR3 DNA sequence: TGTGCCAGCAGCGCCCGACAGGGAGGGGGGAACTATGGCTACACCTTC.

For the CDR3, the DNA is TGTGCCAGCAGTGAAGTGCGCCTCGGGAACACTGAAGCTTTCTTT. This codes for CASSEVRLGNTEAFF. The V gene is TRBV6-1, the J gene TRBJ1-1; no clear D gene. Germline CDR1 is MNHNS and CDR2 is SASEGT. This CDR3 has 15 residues. V was cut by 1 base and J by 1 base, with 10 bases left in between.

The DNA for the CDR3 is TGTGCCACCAGCAAGGACGGCGGTGGTTCACCCCTCCACTTT. Translating gives CATSKDGGGSPLHF. This chain uses TRBV15 with TRBJ1-6, with no clear D. The CDR3 loop spans 14 amino acids. Germline CDR1 reads LNHNV; CDR2 reads YYDKDF (reference sequence). Trimming left V 4 bases short and J 9 bases short, with 13 bases between.

The rearrangement links TRBV11-2 to TRBJ2-1; the D gene is possibly TRBD2 (5 bases). The CDR3 covers 14 residues. Germline-derived CDR1 and CDR2 are SGHAT and FQNNGV. Deletions cut 1 base from V and 10 bases from J, with 14 bases between. The CDR3 nucleotides are TGTGCCAGCAGCTTAGGCGCGCGTAGCGTAGAGCAGTTCTTC. This gives the protein CASSLGARSVEQFF. The variable domain in full, with the rest retrieved from reference TRBV11-2 and TRBJ2-1, is EAGVAQSPRYKIIEKRQSVAFWCNPISGHATLYWYQQILGQGPKLLIQFQNNGVVDDSQLPKDRFSAERLKGVDSTLKIQPAKLEDSAVYLCASSLGARSVEQFFGPGTRLTVL.

The gene calls are TRBV3-1 (or the pseudogene TRBV3-2) and TRBJ1-3; 7 positions match TRBD1. Germline assignment: CDR1 LGHDT and CDR2 YNNKEL (reference sequence). Trimming at V came to 5 bases and at J to 0 bases, leaving 7 bases not matched to a gene. CDR3 length: 16 residues. The CDR3 DNA is TGTGCCAGCAGCATATTGACAGGGAACTCTGGAAACACCATATATTTT. It yields the protein CASSILTGNSGNTIYF.

This chain links TRBV5-6 with TRBJ2-7; D gene unclear. V lost 2 bases to trimming and J lost 3 bases, with 12 bases between them. The CDR3 has 14 residues. Germline V gene sequence: CDR1 SGHDT, CDR2 YYEEEE. The CDR3 DNA sequence: TGTGCCAGCAGCTTAATCCTATACAGCTACGAGCAGTACTTC. Its protein is CASSLILYSYEQYF.

This clone was detected only a few times. The rearrangement joins TRBV5-1 to TRBJ2-7; D remains ambiguous. This CDR3 is built from 11 residues. V was pared by 6 bases and J by 4 bases, with 8 bases between. The germline gives CDR1 SGHRS, CDR2 YFSETQ. This CDR3 reads CASTLVYEQYF. The CDR3 DNA reads as TGCGCCAGCACCCTCGTATACGAGCAGTACTTC.

V usage is TRBV11-2 and J usage is TRBJ2-5; the D is unclear. The CDR3 has 14 residues. The germline V gene has CDR1 SGHAT and CDR2 FQNNGV. The V gene lost 5 bases and the J gene lost 5 bases, with 15 bases spanning the gap. The CDR3 coding sequence is TGTGCCAGCAGCAACAGACGAAGTGGGGAGACCCAGTACTTC. Translation gives CASSNRRSGETQYF.

The rearrangement joins TRBV12-3 or TRBV12-4 to TRBJ2-5; D uncertain. There are 13 residues in the CDR3. V was shortened by 8 bases and J by 1 base, with 11 bases between the two germline ends. In DNA form, the CDR3 reads TGTGCCAGCCGTCGCTCGGGCCAAGAGACCCAGTACTTC. It codes for CASRRSGQETQYF.

CDR3 in DNA: TGCGCCAGCAGCCAAGTCGTGACTGTAGATACGCAGTATTTT. This translates into CASSQVVTVDTQYF. The rearrangement joins TRBV4-1 to TRBJ2-3; D gene uncertain. With 1 base removed from V and 5 bases from J, the gap between germline ends came to 10 bases. The CDR3 contains 14 residues. Germline-derived CDR1 and CDR2 are MGHRA and YSYEKL.

This clone was counted a few times. The chain uses TRBV5-1 and TRBJ1-2, with D tentatively TRBD1 (6 bases). Per germline, CDR1 SGHRS and CDR2 YFSETQ. The CDR3 consists of 14 residues. The V and J ends lost 3 bases and 7 bases respectively, with 16 bases between them. CDR3 sequence (DNA): TGCGCCAGCAGCTCCGACGGGGGCCCTTCTGGCTACACCTTC. It specifies CASSSDGGPSGYTF.

The chain joins TRBV29-1 to TRBJ1-1, with D unresolved. V lost 7 bases, J lost 2 bases, and 5 bases lay in between. Germline V gives CDR1 SQVTM, CDR2 ANQGSEA. The length of the CDR3 is 10 residues. CDR3 in DNA: TGCAGCGCCTCAAACACTGAAGCTTTCTTT. Its translation is CSASNTEAFF.